These T cell receptor beta chains were read from a single sample in a study of blood T cell repertoires in COVID-19. Only in-frame clones appear in the TCRdb table, and some are missing; sequencing was by immunoSEQ multiplex PCR. The sample yields 310,000 or so clones, about 88% seen once. The sequenced sample was PBMCs or T cells enriched from blood (not recorded which). Receptors were obtained from a middle-aged woman who had recovered from COVID-19. Each CDR3 is given with its conserved first and last residue. The D gene is left open where the match is weak. Clone size appears in some rows only: once, few, many, or a class for an expanded clone.

size	V	D	J	DNA	CDR3
NA	TRBV9	NA	TRBJ2-5	TGTGCCAGCAGCGTAGTGGGGACAATACAAGAGACCCAGTACTTC	CASSVVGTIQETQYF
NA	TRBV13	NA	TRBJ2-3	TGTGCCAGCAGCAAATCTGACACGCCAAGCACAGATACGCAGTATTTT	CASSKSDTPSTDTQYF
NA	TRBV7-3	NA	TRBJ1-6	TGTGCCAGCAGCCAGGGACTGTCCAATTCACCCCTCCACTTT	CASSQGLSNSPLHF
NA	TRBV4-3	TRBD2	TRBJ2-1	TGCGCCAGCAGCCCCGGGGTAGCGGGGTGGCATGAGCAGTTCTTC	CASSPGVAGWHEQFF
once	TRBV6-5	TRBD1	TRBJ2-2	TGTGCCAGCAGTTACTCAGGGACAGGGAGGACCGGGGAGCTGTTTTTT	CASSYSGTGRTGELFF
NA	TRBV19	TRBD1	TRBJ2-7	TGTGCCAGTAGTATTCGACGGGACAGCTACGAGCAGTACTTC	CASSIRRDSYEQYF
NA	TRBV7-2	TRBD1	TRBJ2-2	TGTGCCGTCCGGACAGGGGGGTACGGGGAGCTGTTTTTT	CAVRTGGYGELFF
NA	TRBV5-4	TRBD2	TRBJ2-3	TGTGCCAGCAGCTTGGGTCTAGCGGGGGCCATCACAGATACGCAGTATTTT	CASSLGLAGAITDTQYF
many	TRBV4-2	TRBD1	TRBJ1-1	TGTGCCAGCAGCCCCCGACAGGGTCCGAACACTGAAGCTTTCTTT	CASSPRQGPNTEAFF
NA	TRBV7-3	NA	TRBJ2-5	TGTGCCAGCAGCCCCTCGGGGGGCGGGGAGACCCAGTACTTC	CASSPSGGGETQYF
NA	TRBV14	NA	TRBJ1-6	TGTGCCAGCAGCCAAACAGGATATAATTCACCCCTCCACTTT	CASSQTGYNSPLHF
NA	TRBV18	TRBD1	TRBJ1-6	TGTGCCAGCTCACCGGGGACAGGGGATTCACCCCTCCACTTT	CASSPGTGDSPLHF
NA	TRBV30	NA	TRBJ2-4	TGTGCCTGGAGTCACGGGGGGCTACCGAACGGAAACATTCAGTACTTC	CAWSHGGLPNGNIQYF
NA	TRBV6-5	TRBD1	TRBJ1-1	TGTGCCAGCAGTTACGCCTACAGGGGAGGAACTGAAGCTTTCTTT	CASSYAYRGGTEAFF
few	TRBV10-1	TRBD1	TRBJ2-3	TGCGCCAGCTCTAGGACAGGGGGCGCGACAGATACGCAGTATTTT	CASSRTGGATDTQYF
NA	TRBV5-1	TRBD1	TRBJ2-5	TGCGCCAGCAGCCCGGAGGGGACAGGGGGCTTCCAAGAGACCCAGTACTTC	CASSPEGTGGFQETQYF
NA	TRBV4-1	NA	TRBJ2-2	TGCGCCAGCAGCCACAAGCCACTAGCAGACCACCGGGAGCTGTTTTTT	CASSHKPLADHRELFF
NA	TRBV6-4	NA	TRBJ1-5	TGTGCCAGCAGTCCGACGGGGGATCAGCCCCAGCATTTT	CASSPTGDQPQHF
NA	TRBV7-9	TRBD2	TRBJ2-3	TGTGCCAGCAGCCCAGGGGGCCTACTAGCGGGGGTGATCACAGATACGCAGTATTTT	CASSPGGLLAGVITDTQYF
once	TRBV28	NA	TRBJ2-5	TGTGCCAGCACGGGAGTAGTGGAGACCCAGTACTTC	CASTGVVETQYF
NA	TRBV25-1	NA	TRBJ1-2	TGTGCCAGCAGCGAAAGCAAGAACTATGGCTACACCTTC	CASSESKNYGYTF
NA	TRBV10-3	TRBD2	TRBJ2-3	TGTGCCATCCGAGCGGGGATGAGCACAGATACGCAGTATTTT	CAIRAGMSTDTQYF
NA	TRBV4-3	TRBD2	TRBJ2-1	TGCGCCAGCAGCCTCATCGGCGGGACTAGCGGGAGTAGGACCTACAATGAGCAGTTCTTC	CASSLIGGTSGSRTYNEQFF
once	TRBV24-1	TRBD1	TRBJ2-7	TGTGCCACCAGGTCTACAGGGGGCTACGAGCAGTACTTC	CATRSTGGYEQYF
once	TRBV27	TRBD1	TRBJ1-5	TGTGCCAGCAGTTTGGACCCTTACAGGGGGCATAGCAATCAGCCCCAGCATTTT	CASSLDPYRGHSNQPQHF
NA	TRBV9	NA	TRBJ1-2	TGTGCCAACAGCGTAGTAGACAGGCTTAACTATGGCTACACCTTC	CANSVVDRLNYGYTF
NA	TRBV10-3	NA	TRBJ2-3	TGTGCCAGCGGCTCCGTCACAGATACGCAGTATTTT	CASGSVTDTQYF
NA	TRBV19	TRBD1	TRBJ2-2	TGTGCCAGTAGTCCACAGGGGTGGACCGGGGAGCTGTTTTTT	CASSPQGWTGELFF
NA	TRBV19	TRBD1	TRBJ2-3	TGTGCCAGTACCAGACAGGGGAAGACAGATACGCAGTATTTT	CASTRQGKTDTQYF
NA	TRBV7-9	NA	TRBJ1-2	TGTGCCAGCAGCTTAGTGTTGGGGGGCTATGGCTACACCTTC	CASSLVLGGYGYTF
NA	TRBV7-2	NA	TRBJ1-4	TGTGCCAGCAGCTTAGGGTCATGGACAGTCGCCGGGACTAATGAAAAACTGTTTTTT	CASSLGSWTVAGTNEKLFF
NA	TRBV4-2	TRBD2	TRBJ2-1	TGTGCCAGCAGCCACCTTAGCGGGAGGCCCTACAATGAGCAGTTCTTC	CASSHLSGRPYNEQFF
NA	TRBV2	NA	TRBJ1-1	TGTGCCAGCAGTGAAATGGGGACTTATGTAGCTTTCTTT	CASSEMGTYVAFF
once	TRBV6-6	NA	TRBJ1-3	TGTGCCAGCAGTTACACGGGAGGAAACACCATATATTTT	CASSYTGGNTIYF
NA	TRBV10-1	NA	TRBJ2-7	TGCGCCAGCAGTCCGGGCCCGGAGGACGAGCAGTACTTC	CASSPGPEDEQYF
NA	TRBV5-1	NA	TRBJ2-2	TGCGCCAGCAGCTTGTCCCCCAGTCGCGGGGAGCTGTTTTTT	CASSLSPSRGELFF
few	TRBV2	TRBD2	TRBJ2-7	TGTGCCAGCAGTGAAAATAGCGGGAGTTCCTACGAGCAGTACTTC	CASSENSGSSYEQYF
NA	TRBV2	TRBD1	TRBJ1-2	TGTGCCAGCGGGACAGGGGGCCACTATGGCTACACCTTC	CASGTGGHYGYTF
NA	TRBV4-1	TRBD2	TRBJ2-2	TGCGCCAGCAGCCAAGATACAGGACTAGCGGGGGGGGCGGCCGGGGAGCTGTTTTTT	CASSQDTGLAGGAAGELFF
few	TRBV4-2	NA	TRBJ1-6	TGTGCCAGCAGCCAACCCCGGGGGGATTCACCCCTCCACTTT	CASSQPRGDSPLHF